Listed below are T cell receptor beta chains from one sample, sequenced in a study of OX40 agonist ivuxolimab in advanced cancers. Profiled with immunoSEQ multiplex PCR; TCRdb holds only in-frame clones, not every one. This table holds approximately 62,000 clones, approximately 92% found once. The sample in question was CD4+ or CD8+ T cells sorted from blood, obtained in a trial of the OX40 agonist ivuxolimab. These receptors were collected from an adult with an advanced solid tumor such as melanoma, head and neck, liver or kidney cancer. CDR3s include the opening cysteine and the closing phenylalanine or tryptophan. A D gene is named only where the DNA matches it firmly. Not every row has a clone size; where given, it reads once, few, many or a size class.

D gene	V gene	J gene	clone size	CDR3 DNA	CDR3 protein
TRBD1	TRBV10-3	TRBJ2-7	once	TGTGCCATCAGTGACCCAGGGACAGGGGGTTCGAGCTCCTACGAGCAGTACTTC	CAISDPGTGGSSSYEQYF
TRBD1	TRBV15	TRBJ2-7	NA	TGTGCCACCAGCAGCGGGACAGGGTATAACGAGCAGTACTTC	CATSSGTGYNEQYF
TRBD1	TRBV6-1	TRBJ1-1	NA	TGTGCCAGCAGTGAATTCCTAGGGGGCAATTCTGAAGCTTTCTTT	CASSEFLGGNSEAFF
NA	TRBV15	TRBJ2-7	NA	TGTGCCACCAGCAGTCTAAGCTTGGTCCCCCACGAGCAGTACTTC	CATSSLSLVPHEQYF
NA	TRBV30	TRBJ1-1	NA	TGTGCCTGGTCCAACACGGCAGAAGCTTTCTTT	CAWSNTAEAFF
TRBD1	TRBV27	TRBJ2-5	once	TGTGCCAGCAGTTTGGGACAGGGAGGCCAAGAGACCCAGTACTTC	CASSLGQGGQETQYF
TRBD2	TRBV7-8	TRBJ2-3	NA	TGTGCCAGCAGCTACCCCTCGGTTAGCGGGAGCACAGATACGCAGTATTTT	CASSYPSVSGSTDTQYF
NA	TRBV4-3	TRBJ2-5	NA	TGCGCCAGCAGCCAAGAGGGCTCCGGAGAGACCCAGTACTTC	CASSQEGSGETQYF
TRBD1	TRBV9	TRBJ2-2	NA	TGTGCCAGCAGCCGGTCCCGGGACAGGAGTACCGGGGAGCTGTTTTTT	CASSRSRDRSTGELFF
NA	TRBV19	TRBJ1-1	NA	TGTGGTTCGGGCCTAGGGAAAGCTTTCTTT	CGSGLGKAFF
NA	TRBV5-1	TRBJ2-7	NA	TGCGCCAGCAGTTTTGGGGCGGGGGCTTACGAGCAGTACTTC	CASSFGAGAYEQYF
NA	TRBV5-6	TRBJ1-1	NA	TGCGCCAGCAGCCAAGGGGGGCCCGCGAACACTGAAGCTTTCTTT	CASSQGGPANTEAFF
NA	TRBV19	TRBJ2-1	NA	TGTGCCAGTAGTATTTTCGGCGAGAATGAGCAGTTCTTC	CASSIFGENEQFF
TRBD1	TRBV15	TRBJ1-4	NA	TGTGCCACCAGCAAGACAGGGGGCGAAAAACTGTTTTTT	CATSKTGGEKLFF
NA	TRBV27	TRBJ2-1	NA	TGTGCCAGCAGTTTATCGCCCCCGGGAACGGGACCCCCGTCCTACAATGAGCAGTTCTTC	CASSLSPPGTGPPSYNEQFF
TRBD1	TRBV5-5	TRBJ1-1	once	TGTGCCAGCAGCATCACAGGGGGCGGGACTGAAGCTTTCTTT	CASSITGGGTEAFF
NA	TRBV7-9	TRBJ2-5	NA	TGTGCCAGCTCCTCGCGCGGGCCGGAGACCCAGTACTTC	CASSSRGPETQYF
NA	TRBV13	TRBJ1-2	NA	TGTGCCAGCAGCCCTGGGGCAGGAAGCATTCTCTATGGCTACACCTTC	CASSPGAGSILYGYTF
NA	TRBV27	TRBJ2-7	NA	TGTGCCAGCAGCTTAACAGGGAACCACGAGCAGTACTTC	CASSLTGNHEQYF
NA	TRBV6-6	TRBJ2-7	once	TGTGCCAGCAGTTCCCAGGACTCTACAAGCTCCTACGAGCAGTACTTC	CASSSQDSTSSYEQYF
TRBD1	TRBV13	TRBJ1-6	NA	TGTGCCAGCAGCCGGGGACAGTTCAATAATTCACCCCTCCACTTT	CASSRGQFNNSPLHF
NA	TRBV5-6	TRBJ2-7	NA	TGTGCCAGCAGCTTGGGGGACGGTAACGAGCAGTACTTC	CASSLGDGNEQYF
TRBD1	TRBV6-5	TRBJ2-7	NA	TGTGCCAGCAGAAGCGGGACAGGGCACTACGAGCAGTACTTC	CASRSGTGHYEQYF
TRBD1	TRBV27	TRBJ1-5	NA	TGTGCCAGCAGTCCTAGGACAGGGAAGGTTAATTCTCAGCCCCAGCATTTT	CASSPRTGKVNSQPQHF
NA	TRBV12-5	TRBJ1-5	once	TGTGCTAGTGGTTTAGACCACAGGGACCCATATAGCAATCAGCCCCAGCATTTT	CASGLDHRDPYSNQPQHF
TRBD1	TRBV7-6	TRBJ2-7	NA	TGTGCCAGCAGCTTAGTCCCGGGACAGGGCTCCTACGAGCAGTACTTC	CASSLVPGQGSYEQYF
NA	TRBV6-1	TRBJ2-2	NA	TGTGCCAGCAGTACCACCAATACCGGGGAGCTGTTTTTT	CASSTTNTGELFF
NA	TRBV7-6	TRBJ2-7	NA	TGTGCCAGCAGCTTAGGTCGACAGGCTTGGAACGAGCAGTACTTC	CASSLGRQAWNEQYF
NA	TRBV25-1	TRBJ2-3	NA	TGTGCCAGCAGTGAATTATGGGGCGCAGATACGCAGTATTTT	CASSELWGADTQYF
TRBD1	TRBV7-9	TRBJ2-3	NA	TGTGCCAGCAGCCCCGTCCCGGGACAGGGGGCTCTGACAGATACGCAGTATTTT	CASSPVPGQGALTDTQYF
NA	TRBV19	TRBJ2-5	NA	TGTGCCAGTAGTATAACCCACTGGGGGGAGCTCGAGGAGACCCAGTACTTC	CASSITHWGELEETQYF
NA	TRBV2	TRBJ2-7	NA	TGTGCCAGCAGTGAAGAGGACGAGCAGTACTTC	CASSEEDEQYF
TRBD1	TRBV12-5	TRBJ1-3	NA	TGTGCTAGTGGTTTGCAGGGGGCTGGAAACACCATATATTTT	CASGLQGAGNTIYF
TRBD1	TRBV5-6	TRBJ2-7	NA	TGTGCCAGCACCCTCGGGACAGGGCTCTACGAGCAGTACTTC	CASTLGTGLYEQYF
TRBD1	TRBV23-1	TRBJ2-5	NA	TGCGCCAGCAGGGACAGGAAAGAGACCCAGTACTTC	CASRDRKETQYF
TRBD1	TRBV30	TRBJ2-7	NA	TGTGCCTGGGGACCGGGACAGGGGGAGTCCTACGAGCAGTACTTC	CAWGPGQGESYEQYF
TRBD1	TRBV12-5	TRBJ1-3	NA	TGTGCTAGTGGTTGGAACGTCGACAGGGCCTCTGGAAACACCATATATTTT	CASGWNVDRASGNTIYF
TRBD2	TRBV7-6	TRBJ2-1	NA	TGTGCCAGCAGCCGCGCCCGAGGGACTAGCCCTTACAATGAGCAGTTCTTC	CASSRARGTSPYNEQFF
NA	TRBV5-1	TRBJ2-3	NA	TGCGCCAGCAGCGCCGCAACAGATACGCAGTATTTT	CASSAATDTQYF
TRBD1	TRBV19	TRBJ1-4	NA	TGTGCCAGTAGTGACACAGGGGGGACGAGCGAAAAACTGTTTTTT	CASSDTGGTSEKLFF
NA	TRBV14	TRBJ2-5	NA	TGTGCCAGCAGCCCACGAGGCAAGGGGGAGACCCAGTACTTC	CASSPRGKGETQYF
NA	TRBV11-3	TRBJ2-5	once	TGTGCCAGCAGCTCGGAGACTGGACGACGAGAGACCCAGTACTTC	CASSSETGRRETQYF
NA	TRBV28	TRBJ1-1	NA	TGTGCCAGCAGTTTGTGGGGCATAGAAGCTTTCTTT	CASSLWGIEAFF
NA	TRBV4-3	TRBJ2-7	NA	TGCGCCAGCAGCCAAGATCCGACTAGTCCCTACGAGCAGTACTTC	CASSQDPTSPYEQYF
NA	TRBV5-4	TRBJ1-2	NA	TGTGCCAGCAGCTTTAACCTTGAGACAGCTAACTATGGCTACACCTTC	CASSFNLETANYGYTF
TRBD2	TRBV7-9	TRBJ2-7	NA	TGTGCCAGCAGCTTAGCTCCCGGGACTAACTCCTACGAGCAGTACTTC	CASSLAPGTNSYEQYF
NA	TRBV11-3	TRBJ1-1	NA	TGTGCCAGCAGCCAAGGCCATACTGAAGCTTTCTTT	CASSQGHTEAFF
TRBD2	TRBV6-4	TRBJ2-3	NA	TGTGCCAGCAGTGACTCCGCGGGAGCTCGAGCAGATACGCAGTATTTT	CASSDSAGARADTQYF
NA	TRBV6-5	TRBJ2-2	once	TGTGCCAGCAGTTTTTGGGATGTCACCGGGGAGCTGTTTTTT	CASSFWDVTGELFF
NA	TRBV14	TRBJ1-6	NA	TGTGCCAGCAGCCAATATTTAAATTCACCCCTCCACTTT	CASSQYLNSPLHF
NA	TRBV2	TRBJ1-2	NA	TGTGCCAGCAGTGACCACCCGGACAGCGTGCACTATGGCTACACCTTC	CASSDHPDSVHYGYTF
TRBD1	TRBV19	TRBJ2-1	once	TGTGCCAGTAGTATGGGGACAGCTTACAATGAGCAGTTCTTC	CASSMGTAYNEQFF
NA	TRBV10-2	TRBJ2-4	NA	TGCGCCAGCATGGACAATATGCCCCTCCAGTACTTC	CASMDNMPLQYF
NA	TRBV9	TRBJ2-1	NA	TGTGCCAGCAGCCCCACAGCCCGAGAATTGGACAATGAGCAGTTCTTC	CASSPTARELDNEQFF
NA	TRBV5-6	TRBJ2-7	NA	TGTGCCAGCAGCTTGGGTATGGCGGGGAGCTCCTACGAGCAGTACTTC	CASSLGMAGSSYEQYF
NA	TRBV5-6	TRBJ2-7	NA	TGTGCCAGCAGCTTGGCAGCGGGGACAGGCGAGCAGTACTTC	CASSLAAGTGEQYF
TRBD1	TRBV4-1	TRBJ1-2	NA	TGCGCCAGCAGCCAAGAGAGATCGGACAGGGGCGAAGGGACCTTC	CASSQERSDRGEGTF